The 20 T cell receptor beta chains given below trace back to one sample, sequenced in a study of T cells after somatic rescue of genetic block. Some clones are missing from TCRdb's copy, which holds only in-frame ones; the method was immunoSEQ multiplex PCR. The data contain tens of thousands of clones, roughly 92% of them singletons. Sequenced sample: peripheral blood mononuclear cells (PBMCs). The receptors shown here come from a man aged 35-49 years.

This chain joins TRBV7-9 and TRBJ1-2; 10 nucleotides agree with TRBD1. Germline values: CDR1 SEHNR, CDR2 FQNEAQ (reference sequence). The length of the CDR3 is 14 residues. With 5 bases clipped from V and 6 bases from J, the junction kept 6 bases outside the gene matches. CDR3 loop: CASSPGTGVNGYTF. The DNA for the CDR3 is TGTGCCAGCAGCCCGGGGACAGGGGTGAATGGCTACACCTTC.

The sample holds one count of this clone. V usage is TRBV5-4 and J usage is TRBJ2-5; 8 bases fit TRBD1. CDR1 and CDR2 from the germline V gene are SGHNT and YYREEE (reference sequence). The J segment lost 2 bases and the V segment lost 4 bases, leaving 13 bases of the junction unmatched. The CDR3 has 17 residues. The CDR3: CASSGDGQGRIQETQYF. The DNA for the CDR3 is TGTGCCAGCAGCGGGGACGGACAGGGAAGGATTCAAGAGACCCAGTACTTC.

The J gene is TRBJ2-7, the V gene TRBV6-1; no clear D gene. Germline lookup yields CDR1 MNHNS and CDR2 SASEGT. V gave up 0 bases and J gave up 12 bases, with 15 bases separating them. This CDR3 region has 13 residues. This CDR3 reads CASSEAVRLVRYF. DNA for the CDR3: TGTGCCAGCAGTGAAGCAGTGCGTTTGGTACGGTACTTC.

V and J are TRBV5-1 and TRBJ2-1, with D perhaps given as TRBD1 or TRBD2 (5 bases each). The V gene's germline CDR1 is SGHRS and CDR2 YFSETQ. V dropped 6 bases and J dropped 2 bases, with 15 bases sitting between them. CDR3 length: 15 amino acids. The CDR3 coding sequence is TGCGCCAGCACCCTTTCCGGGGCGGCCTACAATGAGCAGTTCTTC. It is translated as CASTLSGAAYNEQFF.

The chain carries TRBV9 and TRBJ2-7; 10 bases fit TRBD1. The germline V gene has CDR1 SGDLS and CDR2 YYNGEE. There are 16 residues in the CDR3. Trimming removed 3 bases from V and 2 bases from J; junction bases left unmatched: 8. The CDR3 DNA follows: TGTGCCAGCAGCGATGAGAGGGGACAGGGGACCTACGAGCAGTACTTC. Translation: CASSDERGQGTYEQYF.

The V and J genes are TRBV21-1 and TRBJ2-3; TRBD2 is the table's D call and was not checked against the DNA. TRBV21-1 is a pseudogene segment. The length of the CDR3 is 18 residues. The CDR3 region is CASTQTSGSETNTDTQYF. CDR3 in DNA: TGTGCCAGCACCCAGACTAGCGGGAGCGAAACCAACACAGATACGCAGTATTTT.

The table lists this clone with a few counts. V gene TRBV5-8 combines with J gene TRBJ2-7, with 9 positions matching TRBD2. CDR1 is SGHTS, CDR2 YDEGEE, per germline. The CDR3 spans 13 residues. After removal of 4 bases from V and 5 bases from J, the junction contained 4 bases not matched to a gene. Here the CDR3 DNA reads TGTGCCAGCAGCCCGGGACTAGCCCACGAGCAGTACTTC. Protein: CASSPGLAHEQYF.

The chain joins TRBV7-8 to TRBJ1-4, with D unclear. V was clipped by 5 bases and J by 8 bases, with 18 bases between them. The CDR3 covers 15 residues. CDR1 and CDR2 from the germline V gene are SGHVS and FQNEAQ. This CDR3 reads CASSASRALREKLFF. The CDR3 DNA reads TGTGCCAGCAGCGCCTCCCGGGCCTTGAGGGAAAAACTGTTTTTT.

This sequence joins TRBV14 and TRBJ2-1; weak D call: TRBD2 (7 bases). The V and J ends lost 3 bases and 7 bases respectively, with 19 bases between them. Germline values: CDR1 SGHDN, CDR2 FVKESK. CDR3 length: 16 amino acids. The CDR3 reads CASSHPARGAQNEQFF. CDR3 nucleotides: TGTGCCAGCAGCCATCCCGCCCGGGGGGCGCAGAATGAGCAGTTCTTC.

This chain joins TRBV5-5 and TRBJ2-7; TRBD1 might be the D (6 bases). From germline, CDR1 is SGHKS and CDR2 YYEKEE (reference sequence). Trimming cost V 1 base and J 2 bases, with 10 bases left between them. This CDR3 is built from 14 residues. The CDR3 sequence is CASSLQDSTYEQYF. For the CDR3, the DNA is TGTGCCAGCAGCTTGCAGGACAGTACCTACGAGCAGTACTTC.

This chain uses TRBV2 with TRBJ2-5, with TRBD1 matching over 8 bases. Trimming at V came to 6 bases and at J to 5 bases, leaving 5 bases not matched to a gene. The CDR3 extends over 13 amino acids. Germline CDR1 SNHLY, CDR2 FYNNEI. The CDR3 is CASRRTGYETQYF. CDR3 coding DNA: TGTGCCAGCAGGCGGACAGGGTACGAGACCCAGTACTTC.

This chain links TRBV7-5 with TRBJ2-7; the D segment call TRBD2 is taken from the table without a DNA check. TRBV7-5 is a known pseudogene. This CDR3 has 11 residues. The CDR3 DNA is TGTGCCAGCAGCCTAAACTACGAGCAGTACTTC. It encodes CASSLNYEQYF.

The chain couples TRBV15 to TRBJ1-2; the D is unclear. The V gene lost 4 bases and the J gene lost 3 bases, with 9 bases spanning the gap. CDR1 and CDR2 (germline): LNHNV, YYDKDF (reference sequence). The CDR3 contains 13 residues. This CDR3 reads CATSTGPYYGYTF. DNA for the CDR3: TGTGCCACCAGCACAGGTCCTTACTATGGCTACACCTTC.

This chain links TRBV7-8 with TRBJ2-1, with D hard to call. The CDR3 has 14 residues. Germline assignment: CDR1 SGHVS and CDR2 FQNEAQ. Trimming left V 4 bases short and J 7 bases short, with 14 bases between. The CDR3 spells CASSYGTLGNEQFF. The CDR3, as DNA: TGTGCCAGCAGCTACGGAACCCTGGGGAATGAGCAGTTCTTC. The entire variable domain, with the rest obtained from reference TRBV7-8 and TRBJ2-1, is as follows: GAGVSQSPRYKVAKRGQDVALRCDPISGHVSLFWYQQALGQGPEFLTYFQNEAQLDKSGLPSDRFFAERPEGSVSTLKIQRTQQEDSAVYLCASSYGTLGNEQFFGPGTRLTVL.

V usage is TRBV27 and J usage is TRBJ2-1; 8 bases fit TRBD2. The CDR3 spans 15 residues. V trimming: 4 bases; J trimming: 3 bases; junction bases outside the gene matches: 5. CDR1 and CDR2 from the germline V gene are MNHEY and SMNVEV (reference sequence). This chain's CDR3 is CASSWSGGDYNEQFF. For the CDR3, the DNA is TGTGCCAGCAGTTGGAGCGGGGGAGACTACAATGAGCAGTTCTTC.

The chain is built from TRBV19 and TRBJ2-5; TRBD2 aligns across 8 bases. Trimming cost V 7 bases and J 5 bases; bases outside gene matches: 18. Germline lookup yields CDR1 LNHDA and CDR2 SQIVND (reference sequence). There are 17 residues in the CDR3. CDR3 sequence (DNA): TGTGCCAGTACCTCGACCGGGGGGGCAGGGTTGCGCGAGACCCAGTACTTC. Translating it yields CASTSTGGAGLRETQYF.

The rearrangement uses TRBV14 and TRBJ1-5, with 8 nucleotides matching TRBD1. This CDR3 region has 13 residues. Looked up from germline, CDR1 is SGHDN and CDR2 is FVKESK. Trimming removed 5 bases from V and 6 bases from J; junction bases left unmatched: 3. The CDR3 reads CASSGQGGQPQHF. The CDR3 DNA sequence: TGTGCCAGCAGCGGACAGGGCGGTCAGCCCCAGCATTTT.

In its sample, this clone was seen a few times. The chain employs TRBV6-1 and TRBJ1-5; no clear D gene. Trimming took 1 base from V and 10 from J, leaving 14 bases between them. The CDR3 is made up of 14 amino acids. Germline V gives CDR1 MNHNS, CDR2 SASEGT. The CDR3 DNA sequence: TGTGCCAGCAGTGAAGGTGGAGGGTACTCCCCCCAGCATTTT. It is translated as CASSEGGGYSPQHF.

The chain is built from TRBV5-1 and TRBJ1-2; 12 positions match TRBD1. Germline V gives CDR1 SGHRS, CDR2 YFSETQ. Losses at the gene ends were 3 bases for V and 6 bases for J; bases not matched to a gene: 3. The CDR3 sequence is 14 residues long. The CDR3 here is CASSWGTGGDGYTF. DNA for the CDR3: TGCGCCAGCAGCTGGGGGACAGGGGGCGATGGCTACACCTTC.

The V gene is TRBV5-1, the J gene TRBJ2-3; 10 bases are shared with TRBD2. The CDR3 covers 18 residues. V gave up 4 bases and J gave up 5 bases; unmatched junction bases: 16. CDR1 and CDR2 (germline): SGHRS, YFSETQ. CDR3 region: CASSLGWVAGGQGDTQYF. As DNA, the CDR3 is TGCGCCAGCAGCCTGGGATGGGTAGCGGGGGGCCAGGGAGATACGCAGTATTTT.